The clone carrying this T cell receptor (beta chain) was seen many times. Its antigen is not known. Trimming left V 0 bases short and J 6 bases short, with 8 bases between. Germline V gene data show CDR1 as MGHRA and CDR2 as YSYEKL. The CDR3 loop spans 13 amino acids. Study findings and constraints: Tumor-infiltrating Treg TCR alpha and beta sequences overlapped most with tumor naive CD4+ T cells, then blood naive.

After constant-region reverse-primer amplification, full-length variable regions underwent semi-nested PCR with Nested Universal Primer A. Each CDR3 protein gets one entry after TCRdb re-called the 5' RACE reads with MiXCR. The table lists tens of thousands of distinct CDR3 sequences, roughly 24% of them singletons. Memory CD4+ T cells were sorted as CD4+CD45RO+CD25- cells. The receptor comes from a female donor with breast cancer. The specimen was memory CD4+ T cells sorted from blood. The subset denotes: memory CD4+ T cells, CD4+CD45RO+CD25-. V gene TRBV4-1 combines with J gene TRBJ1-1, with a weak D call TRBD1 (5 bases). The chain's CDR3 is CASSQDPGPEAFF. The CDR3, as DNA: TGCGCCAGCAGCCAAGATCCAGGGCCTGAAGCTTTCTTT.